These 8 T cell receptor beta chains share one sample of origin, sequenced in a study of cytomegalovirus exposure and HLA in healthy donors. PCR was performed using 60 Vbeta and 13 Jbeta primers. Profiling relied on immunoSEQ multiplex PCR, and the TCRdb table lists in-frame clones only, not all of them. This repertoire shows 200,000 to 250,000 clones, 70% to 90% found once; its top ten account for approximately 8.4%. Sequencing was carried out using PBMCs. These receptors all stem from a woman in her sixties or seventies in good health and CMV-seropositive.

This chain uses TRBV9 with TRBJ2-3; TRBD2 is a possible D gene (5 bases). V lost 3 bases and J lost 2, with 16 bases in between. CDR3 length: 16 amino acids. The germline V gene encodes CDR1 SGDLS and CDR2 YYNGEE. CDR3 in DNA: TGTGCCAGCAGCGCCCCCACGAGGGATTCCACAGATACGCAGTATTTT. Amino acids: CASSAPTRDSTDTQYF.

The chain is built from TRBV28 and TRBJ1-2; the D gene is possibly TRBD1 (5 bases). This CDR3 has 15 residues. Trimming cost V 3 bases and J 4 bases, with 15 bases left between them. Germline-derived CDR1 and CDR2 are MDHEN and SYDVKM. The CDR3 nucleotides are TGTGCCAGCAGTTTCGTTGGGGTTCAGGGCTATGGCTACACCTTC. Translating gives CASSFVGVQGYGYTF.

The chain joins TRBV4-1 to TRBJ2-7, with TRBD2 identical over 13 bases. The CDR3 sequence is 16 residues long. Germline CDR1 and CDR2: MGHRA and YSYEKL. V gave up 4 bases and J gave up 1 base; unmatched junction bases: 4. The CDR3 is CASSRGLAGDSYEQYF. The CDR3, as DNA: TGCGCCAGCAGCCGCGGACTAGCGGGAGATTCCTACGAGCAGTACTTC.

V usage is TRBV27 and J usage is TRBJ2-5; D may be TRBD2 (7 bases). Gene TRBJ2-7 matches the end of the DNA better, so the J call may be wrong. The CDR3 loop spans 15 amino acids. The germline gives CDR1 MNHEY, CDR2 SMNVEV (reference sequence). The CDR3 reads CASSFIGGQSYEQYF. The DNA for the CDR3 is TGTGCCAGCTCCTTTATCGGGGGGCAGAGCTACGAGCAGTACTTC.

Only one count was recorded for this clone. The rearrangement links TRBV7-9 to TRBJ1-3; 9 bases agree with TRBD1. Trimming removed 7 bases from V and 5 bases from J; junction bases left unmatched: 6. The CDR3 length is 14 residues. Germline CDR1 and CDR2: SEHNR and FQNEAQ (reference sequence). The CDR3 coding sequence is TGTGCCAGCATCCGGACAGGGGATCGAAACACCATATATTTT. It is translated as CASIRTGDRNTIYF.

The chain links TRBV30 to TRBJ1-1, with D maybe TRBD1 (6 bases). Per the germline V gene, CDR1 is GTSNPN and CDR2 is SVGIG (reference sequence). This CDR3 contains 15 residues. Trimming cost V 3 bases and J 0 bases, with 14 bases left between them. The CDR3 spells CAWSRRDKMNTEAFF. CDR3 coding DNA: TGTGCCTGGAGCAGAAGGGACAAAATGAACACTGAAGCTTTCTTT. Drawing the rest from reference TRBV30 and TRBJ1-1, the complete variable domain is SQTIHQWPATLVQPVGSPLSLECTVEGTSNPNLYWYRQAAGRGLQLLFYSVGIGQISSEVPQNLSASRPQDRQFILSSKKLLLSDSGFYLCAWSRRDKMNTEAFFGQGTRLTVV.

The rearrangement uses TRBV9 and TRBJ2-7, with 10 bases aligning to TRBD2. V was clipped by 0 bases and J by 0 bases; unmatched bases: 3. The CDR3 sequence is 16 residues long. Germline assignment: CDR1 SGDLS and CDR2 YYNGEE. The CDR3 spells CASSVEASGSSYEQYF. For the CDR3, the DNA is TGTGCCAGCAGCGTAGAAGCTAGCGGGAGCTCCTACGAGCAGTACTTC.

The rearrangement joins TRBV10-1 to TRBJ2-1, with 7 bases aligning to TRBD2. Germline CDR1 reads WNHNN; CDR2 reads SYGVQD (reference sequence). This CDR3 contains 13 residues. The J segment lost 8 bases and the V segment lost 2 bases, leaving 3 bases of the junction unmatched. DNA of the CDR3: TGCGCCAGCAGTGAGACGACTAGCCATGAGCAGTTCTTC. This encodes CASSETTSHEQFF.